This T cell receptor (beta chain) was identified in a study of OX40 agonist ivuxolimab in advanced cancers. General notes on the study: Ivuxolimab, which targeted the costimulatory receptor OX40 (CD134), was an agonistic, fully human IgG2 monoclonal antibody. Intravenous ivuxolimab was administered to patients every 2 weeks at six dose levels: 0.01, 0.1, 0.3, 1.5, 3 and 10 mg/kg. Among the approximately 50 dose-escalation patients, roughly 20 had hepatocellular carcinoma, about 15 melanoma, 9 renal cell carcinoma and 9 head and neck cancer. The dose-escalation cohort was about 83% male with a mean age of about 60 years, ranging from about 20 to 80. Patients were allowed to have had prior anti-PD-1, anti-PD-L1 or anti-CTLA-4 therapy, and 40% to 45% of the dose-escalation patients had been treated with checkpoint inhibitors. Partial responses occurred in three dose-escalation patients, of whom one had hepatocellular carcinoma and two had cutaneous melanoma. Peripheral TCRbeta sequencing was intended to test whether TCR sequence diversity was altered and clonal T-cell expansion was caused by ivuxolimab. The paper reports the monotherapy dose-escalation portion (N = 52 patients) of the phase I ivuxolimab trial.

Patients with autoimmune disease history or receiving systemic immunosuppression were excluded from the trial. Peripheral blood for TCR sequencing was collected from all dose cohorts at baseline, on cycle 4 day 1, and on cycle 7 day 1. The samples were taken from a phase I, first-in-human, multicenter, open-label dose-escalation trial of ivuxolimab. Adults with locally advanced or metastatic melanoma, renal cell carcinoma, hepatocellular carcinoma or head and neck squamous cell carcinoma were enrolled in the trial. CD4+ and CD8+ T cells were sorted separately from peripheral blood before TCR sequencing. General findings and caveats noted by the study authors: At doses of 0.1 to 3.0 mg/kg, clonal expansion of both CD4+ and CD8+ blood T cells was observed from baseline to week 6. Low levels of normalized T-cell clonal expansion were also seen in some nonresponding patients. Which antigens the clonally expanded peripheral T cells were specific for was not determined. In the 0.1-3.0 mg/kg groups, partial responders were among the patients with the lowest normalized peripheral clonal expansion, particularly in CD8+ T cells. After ivuxolimab, CD8+ T cells had more expanded clones than CD4+ T cells on average.

As encoded in the germline V gene (reference sequence), CDR1 is MNHNY while CDR2 is SVGAGI. Trimming removed 5 bases from V and 3 bases from J, leaving 9 bases between the germline ends. There are 13 amino acids in the CDR3, from cysteine to phenylalanine inclusive. The DNA shown is the 39-base CDR3, in frame from base 1. Genomic DNA was extracted from sorted cells for sequencing of the TCRbeta CDR3 region. The immunoSEQ Assay was used to sequence the TCRbeta CDR3 regions. Held by TCRdb, this immuneACCESS table contains in-frame sequences only and omits some clones. Under half of the omission traces to an unresolved V gene where checked; the cause of the rest is unknown. This sample has 75,000 to 90,000 clones in its table, and 80% to 95% of those were observed once. Around 0.65% of the sample is in the top ten clones. This clone showed up just once. No cognate antigen has been identified for it. No much larger clonotype is one base removed from it; base qualities were not supplied.

Sequencing was performed on CD4+ or CD8+ T cells sorted from blood, taken in a trial of the OX40 agonist ivuxolimab. This receptor was obtained from an adult with an advanced solid tumor such as melanoma, head and neck, liver or kidney cancer. The V gene is TRBV6-6 and the J gene is TRBJ2-3; the D gene is not confidently resolved. The DNA sequence reads TGTGCCAGCAGTAAACCAGGTACAGATACGCAGTATTTT. It translates to CASSKPGTDTQYF.